One sample yielded the 15 T cell receptor beta chains listed below, sequenced in a study of T cell clonality in common variable immunodeficiency. TCRdb's copy holds only in-frame clones and misses some; the assay was immunoSEQ multiplex PCR. Found here are more than 55,000 clones, no singletons; the ten largest cover around 1.6%. Sequencing was performed on peripheral blood mononuclear cells. The receptor source for this set is a person between 18 and 75 years old in good health.

This clone turned up a few times. The CDR3 region is CASSLARVVRGGEQFF. The part of the CDR3 DNA that was read is TGTGCCAGCAGCTTAGCGCGGGTTGTTCGCGGGGGTGAG. This chain connects TRBV7-8 to TRBJ2-1, with 7 bases aligning to TRBD2. The missing CDR3 end, 3 residues past where the read stops, is filled in from the germline J gene. V was clipped by 0 bases and J by 9 bases; unmatched bases: 11. This CDR3 has 16 amino acids. Germline V lookup: CDR1 SGHVS, CDR2 FQNEAQ. Complete variable domain (other parts from reference TRBV7-8 and TRBJ2-1): GAGVSQSPRYKVAKRGQDVALRCDPISGHVSLFWYQQALGQGPEFLTYFQNEAQLDKSGLPSDRFFAERPEGSVSTLKIQRTQQEDSAVYLCASSLARVVRGGEQFFGPGTRLTVL.

This clone was observed many times. The DNA read from the CDR3 is TGTGCCAGCAGCCTTCCGACAGATACG. Its protein is CASSLPTDT. The CDR3 reads in full as CASSLPTDTQYF. The V and J genes are TRBV11-2 and TRBJ2-3; D remains ambiguous. The CDR3 end is not reached by the read, which stops 3 residues before it; the germline J gene fills it in. Germline V gene lookup returns CDR1 SGHAT and CDR2 FQNNGV. CDR3 length: 12 amino acids. V was pared by 5 bases and J by 3 bases, with 6 bases between.

This clone was observed at least ten times. The observed sequence ends 3 residues before the CDR3 terminus, with the missing tail filled in from the germline J gene. The J gene is TRBJ1-6, the V gene TRBV4-1, with a possible D match to TRBD1 (6 bases). The CDR3 has 16 amino acids. Germline-derived CDR1 and CDR2 are MGHRA and YSYEKL. V dropped 1 base and J dropped 7 bases, with 14 bases sitting between them. The DNA read from the CDR3 is TGCGCCAGCAGCCAAGGAGGGGGAGTGGGAAATTCACCC. This codes for CASSQGGGVGNSP. In full, the CDR3 reads CASSQGGGVGNSPLHF.

This clone was seen ten or more times. The CDR3 extends 3 residues past the end of the read, so its final part is completed from the germline J gene. This chain connects TRBV2 to TRBJ1-5; tentative D call: TRBD1 (6 bases). This CDR3 spans 13 amino acids. Germline-derived CDR1 and CDR2 are SNHLY and FYNNEI. Trimming cost V 5 bases and J 4 bases, with 9 bases left between them. Incomplete CDR3 DNA: TGTGCCAGCAGTCAGGGGATGAATCAGCCC. It yields the protein CASSQGMNQP. The complete CDR3 protein is CASSQGMNQPQHF.

This clone came up many times. The observed sequence ends 3 residues before the CDR3 terminus, with the missing tail filled in from the germline J gene. V is TRBV20-1 and J is TRBJ2-3; a weak D match, TRBD2 (6 bases). The germline V gene encodes CDR1 DFQATT and CDR2 SNEGSKA (reference sequence). The length of the CDR3 is 12 residues. V lost 3 bases to trimming and J lost 3 bases, with 7 bases between them. The CDR3 DNA, read in part, is TGCAGTGCTAGCGGAGGGACAGATACG. Its translation: CSASGGTDT. The whole CDR3 sequence reads CSASGGTDTQYF.

This clone was detected only a few times. The CDR3 end falls 3 residues outside the read, so it is completed with the germline J gene. The chain links TRBV20-1 to TRBJ2-1, with 10 bases aligning to TRBD2. The length of the CDR3 is 16 residues. V lost 0 bases and J lost 4; bases outside the gene matches: 6. Germline V lookup: CDR1 DFQATT, CDR2 SNEGSKA (reference sequence). CDR3 region: CSARDGLAGVYNEQFF. The covered CDR3 bases are TGCAGTGCTAGAGATGGCCTAGCGGGGGTATACAATGAG.

This clone has at least ten counts. The read stops 3 residues short of the end of the CDR3; the missing end is completed from the germline J gene. V gene TRBV20-1 combines with J gene TRBJ2-1, with 8 bases lining up with TRBD1. The CDR3 totals 14 residues. The germline V gene encodes CDR1 DFQATT and CDR2 SNEGSKA (reference sequence). V shed 1 base and J 2 bases; nucleotides not matched to a gene: 1. CDR3: CSARGQGPYNEQFF. Incomplete CDR3 DNA: TGCAGTGCTAGAGGACAGGGGCCCTACAATGAG.

The table lists this clone with many counts. The sequenced fragment ends 3 residues before the CDR3 boundary, so the rest is inferred from the germline J gene. V gene TRBV11-2 combines with J gene TRBJ2-3; tentative D call: TRBD2 (5 bases). Germline V lookup: CDR1 SGHAT, CDR2 FQNNGV. V was trimmed by 5 bases and J by 6 bases, leaving 15 bases between them. The CDR3 runs to 14 residues. The CDR3 bases that were read are TGTGCCAGCAGCCCGATTCGGGGTTTCGATACG. Its translation is CASSPIRGFDT. The entire CDR3 protein is CASSPIRGFDTQYF.

There are many counts of this clone. The CDR3 end lies 3 residues beyond the end of the read and is filled in from the germline J gene. The J gene is TRBJ1-3, the V gene TRBV10-3; D gene ambiguous. This CDR3 has 18 amino acids. Trimming pared 3 bases from V and 0 bases from J, leaving 18 bases between. Germline lookup yields CDR1 ENHRY and CDR2 SYGVKD. Incomplete CDR3 DNA: TGTGCCATCAGTGAAAGATCGCGGGAGATTTCCTCTGGAAACACC. It is translated as CAISERSREISSGNT. The full CDR3 protein is CAISERSREISSGNTIYF.

This clone was detected ten times or more. Incomplete CDR3 DNA: TGCAGTGCTAGCCCTATTTTGACTAGCGGGACGGTCACCGGGGAG. This translates into CSASPILTSGTVTGE. The CDR3 reads in full as CSASPILTSGTVTGELFF. This chain connects TRBV20-1 to TRBJ2-2; 11 nucleotides agree with TRBD2. The read terminates 3 residues before the CDR3 end, so the remaining end is supplied by the germline J gene. Per germline, CDR1 DFQATT and CDR2 SNEGSKA (reference sequence). The trim removed 3 bases at V and 4 bases at J, leaving 13 bases unmatched. The CDR3 contains 18 residues.

This clone was counted at least ten times. The read falls 3 residues short of the CDR3 end, and the missing part is taken from the germline J gene. The V call is TRBV6-2 or TRBV6-3, the J call TRBJ2-7; D perhaps matches TRBD1 (6 bases). The length of the CDR3 is 14 residues. V was trimmed by 1 base and J by 3 bases, leaving 10 bases between them. Germline CDR1 and CDR2: MNHEY and SVGEGT. The CDR3 sequence is CASSYLTGIYEQYF. Partial CDR3 DNA: TGTGCCAGCAGTTACTTAACAGGGATCTACGAG.

At least ten counts were recorded for this clone. The read gets to within 3 residues of the CDR3 end, and the germline J gene fills in the rest. The chain combines TRBV19 with TRBJ2-6, with no clear D. There are 13 residues in the CDR3. Trimming took off 7 bases at V and 1 base at J, with 5 bases between the two ends. From germline, CDR1 is LNHDA and CDR2 SQIVND (reference sequence). CDR3 loop: CASTVSGANVLTF. The CDR3 DNA, read in part, is TGTGCCAGTACCGTGTCTGGGGCCAACGTC.

In this sample, this clone turned up many times. This CDR3 is CSARDPQGAGEQFF. CDR3 DNA (partial): TGCAGTGCTAGAGACCCACAGGGGGCAGGTGAG. J is TRBJ2-1 and V is TRBV20-1, with 9 bases lining up with TRBD1. From the germline J gene comes the end of the CDR3, since the read stops 3 residues before it. Trimming removed 0 bases from V and 9 bases from J; junction bases left unmatched: 6. Germline-derived CDR1 and CDR2 are DFQATT and SNEGSKA (reference sequence). This CDR3 spans 14 amino acids.

This clone was seen at least ten times. The read finishes 3 residues shy of the CDR3 end, and the germline J gene is used to complete it. This chain joins TRBV19 and TRBJ2-1; TRBD2 might be the D (5 bases). Germline V gene data show CDR1 as LNHDA and CDR2 as SQIVND (reference sequence). The CDR3 consists of 16 residues. V lost 2 bases, J lost 0 bases, and 11 bases lay in between. Here the CDR3 reads CASSISRAVSYNEQFF. The covered CDR3 bases are TGTGCCAGTAGTATAAGCAGAGCGGTCTCCTACAATGAG. The whole variable domain, filled in from reference TRBV19 and TRBJ2-1, reads DGGITQSPKYLFRKEGQNVTLSCEQNLNHDAMYWYRQDPGQGLRLIYYSQIVNDFQKGDIAEGYSVSREKKESFPLTVTSAQKNPTAFYLCASSISRAVSYNEQFFGPGTRLTVL.

The table lists this clone with many counts. The read finishes 3 residues shy of the CDR3 end, and the germline J gene is used to complete it. The chain carries TRBV7-8 and TRBJ2-5, with TRBD1 identical over 8 bases. This CDR3 has 15 residues. Germline V lookup: CDR1 SGHVS, CDR2 FQNEAQ. J gave up 5 bases and V 1 base, and 6 bases lay outside the gene matches. The CDR3 sequence is CASSLVQGAWETQYF. CDR3 DNA (partial): TGTGCCAGCAGCTTAGTGCAGGGGGCTTGGGAGACC.